These T cell receptor beta chains were read from a single sample in a study of cytomegalovirus exposure and HLA in healthy donors. Clones were read by immunoSEQ multiplex PCR, and TCRdb kept only the in-frame ones, dropping some. The sample has about 100,000 clones, approximately 77% seen once. The sequenced material came from PBMCs. The receptors originated from a male donor in good health and CMV-seropositive. Each CDR3 is given with its conserved first and last residue. D genes are given only for firm matches. Part of the rows lack a size; the others show once, few, many or a class for expanded clones.

>TRBV5-1|TRBJ1-2|-|-
TGCGCCAGCAGCTTGGACGGTGAAGAGTATGGCTACACCTTC
CASSLDGEEYGYTF
>TRBV5-6|TRBJ1-6|-|few
TGTGCCAGCAGCCGGGTGGAGCAGTATTCACCCCTCCACTTT
CASSRVEQYSPLHF
>TRBV18|TRBJ2-2|TRBD1|-
TGTGCCAGCTCACCAAGGACAGGAGGAACCGGGGAGCTGTTTTTT
CASSPRTGGTGELFF
>TRBV4-2|TRBJ2-5|TRBD2|-
TGTGCCAGCAGCCAAACGGCGGCGGGGGTGTCCCAAGAGACCCAGTACTTC
CASSQTAAGVSQETQYF
>TRBV5-4|TRBJ2-2|TRBD2|-
TGTGCCAGCAGCCCGGGACTAGCGGCGAACACCGGGGAGCTGTTTTTT
CASSPGLAANTGELFF
>TRBV5-6|TRBJ2-3|-|-
TGTGCCAGCAGCTTTCAGGGCTGGGAATTCGTTACTAGCACAGATACGCAGTATTTT
CASSFQGWEFVTSTDTQYF
>TRBV28|TRBJ2-2|TRBD2|once
TGTGCCAGCACCCCCGCGGGGGGGATCGGGGAGCTGTTTTTT
CASTPAGGIGELFF
>TRBV7-3|TRBJ2-2|-|-
TGTGCCAGCAGCACGAGGGACACCGGGGAGCTGTTTTTT
CASSTRDTGELFF
>TRBV6-6|TRBJ2-1|TRBD2|-
TGTGCCAGCAGTTCTAGCGGGGGGCGGCAGTTCTTC
CASSSSGGRQFF
>TRBV28|TRBJ1-2|-|-
TGTGCCAGCCTACTCAGGGATGGTTTCTATGGCTACACCTTC
CASLLRDGFYGYTF
>TRBV5-4|TRBJ2-5|TRBD1|-
TGTGCCAGCAGCACCGGGACAGACCAAGAGACCCAGTACTTC
CASSTGTDQETQYF
>TRBV27|TRBJ2-7|-|-
TGTGCCAGCAGTTCCACCTACGAGCAGTACTTC
CASSSTYEQYF
>TRBV5-4|TRBJ2-7|TRBD2|-
TGTGCCAGCAGCGGACGGGGACTAGCGGGAGACGAGCAGTACTTC
CASSGRGLAGDEQYF
>TRBV4-2|TRBJ1-1|-|-
TGTGCCAGCAGCGATCCACAGGGTTTGATGTACACTGAAGCTTTCTTT
CASSDPQGLMYTEAFF
>TRBV19|TRBJ1-5|-|-
TGTGCCAGTAGTATAGAGGGGGGGATGGGGATAAGCAATCAGCCCCAGCATTTT
CASSIEGGMGISNQPQHF
>TRBV7-7|TRBJ2-2|-|-
TGTGCTAGCAGCCTGAACGGGGGAGATACCGGGGAGCTGTTTTTT
CASSLNGGDTGELFF
>TRBV15|TRBJ1-5|-|-
TGTGCCACCAGCAGTTTCTTGGTGAGGGAAGGGCAGCCCCAGCATTTT
CATSSFLVREGQPQHF
>TRBV19|TRBJ2-1|-|-
TGTGCCAGTAGTAAGGGGCCGAGCTCCTACAATGAGCAGTTCTTC
CASSKGPSSYNEQFF
>TRBV7-9|TRBJ2-7|TRBD1|-
TGTGCCAGCAGCTTAAGCCCGAAGGGACAGGGCAACGAGCAGTACTTC
CASSLSPKGQGNEQYF
>TRBV29-1|TRBJ2-1|-|once
TGCAGCGTCTTTGAGGCCTGGACAAGGAATGAAGAGCAGTTCTTC
CSVFEAWTRNEEQFF
>TRBV28|TRBJ1-5|TRBD1|few
TGTGCCAGCAGTTTACATCAGGGACAGGCGCGGGAGCCCCAGCATTTT
CASSLHQGQAREPQHF
>TRBV25-1|TRBJ1-4|TRBD1|-
TGTGCCAGCAGTGATAGGACAGGGGGTGAAAAACTGTTTTTT
CASSDRTGGEKLFF
>TRBV10-3|TRBJ1-5|-|-
TGTGCCATCAGTGAGACGGGTGGGGCGCAGCCCCAGCATTTT
CAISETGGAQPQHF
>TRBV4-3|TRBJ2-7|TRBD2|-
TGCGCCAGCAGCCAGCTAGCGGGGGGATACTACGAGCAGTACTTC
CASSQLAGGYYEQYF
>TRBV13|TRBJ2-2|-|-
TGTGCCAGCAGCTTAGGTTTAGGGGAGCTGTTTTTT
CASSLGLGELFF
>TRBV2|TRBJ2-7|TRBD2|once
TGTGCCAGCCAACTAGCGGGGGGGCCAATCGTCTACGAGCAGTACTTC
CASQLAGGPIVYEQYF
>TRBV7-9|TRBJ2-3|-|-
TGTGCCAGCAGCCCCATTGAGGGCGGTACGCAGTATTTT
CASSPIEGGTQYF
>TRBV6-6|TRBJ2-1|-|-
TGTGCCAGCACCTTAGGGGGCAATGAGCAGTTCTTC
CASTLGGNEQFF
>TRBV6-4|TRBJ2-1|-|-
TGTGCCAGCAGTGACTCTGGCAGGGAGGCCTACAATGAGCAGTTCTTC
CASSDSGREAYNEQFF